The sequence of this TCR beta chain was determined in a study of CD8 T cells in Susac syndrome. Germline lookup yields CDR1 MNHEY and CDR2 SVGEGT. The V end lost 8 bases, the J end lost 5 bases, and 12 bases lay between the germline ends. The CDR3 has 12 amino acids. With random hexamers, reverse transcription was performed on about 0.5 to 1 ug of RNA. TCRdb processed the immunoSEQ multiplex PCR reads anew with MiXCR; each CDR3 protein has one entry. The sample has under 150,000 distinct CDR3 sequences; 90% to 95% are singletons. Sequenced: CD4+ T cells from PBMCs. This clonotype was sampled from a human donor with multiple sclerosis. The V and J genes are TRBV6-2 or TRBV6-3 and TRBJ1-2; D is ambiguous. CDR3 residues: CASGSWYYGYTF. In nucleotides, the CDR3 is TGTGCCAGCGGATCTTGGTATTATGGCTACACCTTC.